Here is one T cell receptor beta chain with its context. Its antigen remains unidentified. These data come from a study of T cell repertoires in cytomegalovirus infection. MiXCR, applied by TCRdb to the reads, yields one record per CDR3 protein. This sample has tens of thousands of distinct CDR3 sequences, with 20% found just once. Regarding the study as a whole: HLA-C-restricted, CMV-specific TCR beta clonotypes were dominant ex vivo.

Trimming removed 6 bases from V and 5 bases from J; junction bases left unmatched: 3. The CDR3 runs to 13 residues. The origin of this receptor is a human donor in good health (CMV status not recorded). Some clones in this sample may be carry-over from other donors' samples. Input material: PBMCs, sequenced either directly or after in vitro stimulation (not recorded which). The chain recombines TRBV12-3 or TRBV12-4 with TRBJ2-3; 9 bases align to TRBD1. The CDR3, as DNA: TGTGCCAGCAGAAGGACAGGGGTAGATACGCAGTATTTT. This gives the protein CASRRTGVDTQYF.